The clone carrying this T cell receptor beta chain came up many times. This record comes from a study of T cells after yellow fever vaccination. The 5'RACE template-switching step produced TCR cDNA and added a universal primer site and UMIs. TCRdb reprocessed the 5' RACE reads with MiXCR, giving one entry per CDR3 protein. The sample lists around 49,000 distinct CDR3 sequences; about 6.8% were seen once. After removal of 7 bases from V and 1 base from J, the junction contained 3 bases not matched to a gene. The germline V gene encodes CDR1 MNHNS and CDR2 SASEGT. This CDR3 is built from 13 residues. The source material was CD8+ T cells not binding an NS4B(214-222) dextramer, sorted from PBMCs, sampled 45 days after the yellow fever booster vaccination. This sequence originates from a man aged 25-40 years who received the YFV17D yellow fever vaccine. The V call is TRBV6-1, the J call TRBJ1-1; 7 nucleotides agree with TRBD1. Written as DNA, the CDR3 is TGTGCCAGCAAAACAGGGGCGAACACTGAAGCTTTCTTT. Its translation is CASKTGANTEAFF.